The clone carrying this TCR beta chain was counted a few times. Its target is unknown. The data belong to a study of a mutant IDH1 vaccine in newly diagnosed glioma. The time point here: week 5, during vaccination. Every vaccination contained 300 ug of the mutant IDH1 20-mer peptide and was paired with topical imiquimod. Data came from immunoSEQ multiplex PCR; TCRdb stores just in-frame clones and leaves some out. The sample has about 26,000 clones; 79% are singletons. V shed 0 bases and J shed 3 bases, with 13 bases lying between them. This CDR3 contains 15 residues. Germline V gene data show CDR1 as SGDLS and CDR2 as YYNGEE.

This TCR was recovered from a man aged 35 to 55 with glioma. Some clones in this sample may be carry-over from other donors' samples. The chain joins TRBV9 to TRBJ2-7; TRBD1 or TRBD2 may be the D gene (6 bases each). The sample here was PBMCs, taken from a glioma patient whose treatment included an IDH1 peptide vaccine. CDR3 DNA: TGTGCCAGCAGCGTAGCTGCAGGAGGGGGCTACGAGCAGTACTTC. Translating it yields CASSVAAGGGYEQYF.